The source of this T cell receptor (beta chain) is a study of T cells of healthy individuals. Trimming took off 7 bases at V and 7 bases at J, with 16 bases between the two ends. The germline gives CDR1 SGHTA, CDR2 FQGNSA. The CDR3 contains 13 residues. Via MiXCR, TCRdb re-called the 5' RACE reads, giving one row per CDR3 protein. There are more than 85,000 distinct CDR3 sequences in the sample; approximately 18% occur only once, and around 6.5% lies in the top ten. This clonotype occurred many times. J is TRBJ1-1 and V is TRBV7-2, with D uncertain. This receptor was obtained from a human donor in good health. The CDR3 coding sequence is TGTGCCAGCACCTCACGCGGACGGGGTGAAGCTTTCTTT. Residues: CASTSRGRGEAFF.